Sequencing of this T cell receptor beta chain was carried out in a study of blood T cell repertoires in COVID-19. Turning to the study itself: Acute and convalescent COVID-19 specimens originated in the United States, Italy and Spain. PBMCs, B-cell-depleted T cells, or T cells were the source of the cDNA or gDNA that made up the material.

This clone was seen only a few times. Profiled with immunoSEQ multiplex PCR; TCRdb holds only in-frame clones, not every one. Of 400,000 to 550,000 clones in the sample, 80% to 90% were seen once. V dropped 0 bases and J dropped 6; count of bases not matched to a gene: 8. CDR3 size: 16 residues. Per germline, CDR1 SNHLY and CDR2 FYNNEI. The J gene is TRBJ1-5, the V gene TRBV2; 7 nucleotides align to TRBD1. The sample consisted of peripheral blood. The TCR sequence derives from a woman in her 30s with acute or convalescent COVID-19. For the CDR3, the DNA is TGTGCCAGCAGTGAAGCGTTACAGGGGTCGGGTCAGCCCCAGCATTTT. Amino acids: CASSEALQGSGQPQHF. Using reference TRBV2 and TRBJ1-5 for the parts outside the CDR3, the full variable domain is EPEVTQTPSHQVTQMGQEVILRCVPISNHLYFYWYRQILGQKVEFLVSFYNNEISEKSEIFDDQFSVERPDGSNFTLKIRSTKLEDSAMYFCASSEALQGSGQPQHFGDGTRLSIL.